These T cell receptor beta chains were read from a single sample in a study of blood T cell repertoires in COVID-19. The repertoire was sequenced with immunoSEQ multiplex PCR; TCRdb's copy has only in-frame clones and lacks some. The top ten clones hold approximately 6.1% of a sample with 200,000 to 250,000 clones, 65% to 90% of them seen once. Source material: peripheral blood. The receptors come from an older man with acute or convalescent COVID-19. Both conserved end residues are part of each CDR3. D genes are given only for firm matches. Clone size is not always given. Where it is, it says once, few, many or a class for expanded clones.

j_gene	v_gene	abundance	d_gene	CDR3nt	CDR3aa
TRBJ2-3	TRBV6-6	.	.	TGTGCCAGCAGACGAATCAGGACAGGGCCAGGCGGGAGAACGACAGATACGCAGTATTTT	CASRRIRTGPGGRTTDTQYF
TRBJ1-1	TRBV18	once	TRBD1	TGTGCCAGCTCAGCACAGGGGCGGAACACTGAAGCTTTCTTT	CASSAQGRNTEAFF
TRBJ2-1	TRBV19	few	TRBD1	TGTGCCAGCAGTGGGGGACAGGGTCCCTACAATGAGCAGTTCTTC	CASSGGQGPYNEQFF
TRBJ2-1	TRBV6-5	.	TRBD2	TGTGCCAGCAGTTTGGGACTATTTAATGAGCAGTTCTTC	CASSLGLFNEQFF
TRBJ2-7	TRBV21-1	.	.	TGTGCCAGCAGCAAAGCTTTCGGACTAGCGGGAGATTACGAGCAGTACTTC	CASSKAFGLAGDYEQYF
TRBJ2-2	TRBV7-9	once	.	TGTGCCAGCAGCCATACTGGTACGACATTTATCGGCGGGGAGCTGTTTTTT	CASSHTGTTFIGGELFF
TRBJ2-1	TRBV27	few	.	TGTGCCAGCAGGGGCGACGGACTGGCCTACAATGAGCAGTTCTTC	CASRGDGLAYNEQFF
TRBJ1-1	TRBV2	.	TRBD1	TGTGCCAGCAGGACACAGGGGGGAACTGAAGCTTTCTTT	CASRTQGGTEAFF
TRBJ2-6	TRBV14	.	.	TGTGCCAGCAGCCAAGGAGTTACTGGGGCCAACGTCCTGACTTTC	CASSQGVTGANVLTF
TRBJ2-7	TRBV7-2	.	.	TGTGCCAGCAGCTTAGTTACAGGGAAATCCTACGAGCAGTACTTC	CASSLVTGKSYEQYF
TRBJ2-6	TRBV7-9	.	.	TGTGCCAGCAGGACAGGTTCTGGGGCCAACGTCCTGACTTTC	CASRTGSGANVLTF
TRBJ2-1	TRBV11-3	.	TRBD2	TGTGCCAGCAGCTTAGATCGGGGACTAGTCGTCTACAATGAGCAGTTCTTC	CASSLDRGLVVYNEQFF
TRBJ2-1	TRBV29-1	.	TRBD1	TGCAGCGGACAGGGGACAGGGGAATACAATGAGCAGTTCTTC	CSGQGTGEYNEQFF
TRBJ1-4	TRBV25-1	.	.	TGTGCCAGCAGTGAAGAGGGGGTACTGAATGAAAAACTGTTTTTT	CASSEEGVLNEKLFF
TRBJ2-2	TRBV7-2	few	.	TGTGCCAGCAGCCGACAGACGACCGGGGAGCTGTTTTTT	CASSRQTTGELFF
TRBJ2-7	TRBV5-1	.	TRBD1	TGCGCCAGCAGACCGGTCCGGGACAGGGGTGGGTACGAGCAGTACTTC	CASRPVRDRGGYEQYF
TRBJ2-1	TRBV2	.	.	TGTGCCAGCAGCCTTAGTATATTCTCCTACAATGAGCAGTTCTTC	CASSLSIFSYNEQFF
TRBJ2-1	TRBV28	.	TRBD1	TGTGCCAGCAGTATCGGGACAGTCAGGGAGCAGTTCTTC	CASSIGTVREQFF
TRBJ1-4	TRBV19	.	TRBD1	TGTGCCAGTAGTACACCCTTGGGCAGGGGGCAAGAAAAACTGTTTTTT	CASSTPLGRGQEKLFF
TRBJ1-2	TRBV6-5	.	TRBD1	TGTGCCAGCAGACCGGGACAGGGCAACTATGGCTACACCTTC	CASRPGQGNYGYTF
TRBJ1-2	TRBV7-2	.	TRBD1	TGTGCCAGCAGCTTCGAACAGGGGAACTATGGCTACACCTTC	CASSFEQGNYGYTF
TRBJ1-5	TRBV4-1	.	.	TGCGCCAGCAGCCAAGATGGGAGGGGGTATAGCAATCAGCCCCAGCATTTT	CASSQDGRGYSNQPQHF
TRBJ1-1	TRBV10-3	.	.	TGTGCCATCCGCGTGGGTGGGGCAGGGGAAGAAGCTTTCTTT	CAIRVGGAGEEAFF
TRBJ2-3	TRBV6-2/TRBV6-3	.	TRBD2	TGTGCCAGCAGTCCCACTCTGGGAGCGGGAGCCCCAGATACGCAGTATTTT	CASSPTLGAGAPDTQYF
TRBJ2-3	TRBV11-2	few	.	TGTGCCAGCAGCTTAGGGAGGAGCACAGATACGCAGTATTTT	CASSLGRSTDTQYF
TRBJ1-1	TRBV30	.	.	TGTGCCTGGTATATGCAGGCGAACACTGAAGCTTTCTTT	CAWYMQANTEAFF
TRBJ2-1	TRBV6-5	.	.	TGTGCCAGCAGCGTTCTTGATGAGCAGTTCTTC	CASSVLDEQFF
TRBJ2-3	TRBV6-2/TRBV6-3	.	TRBD2	TGTGCCAGCAGTTCTACGGGAGGTGTGAATACGCAGTATTTT	CASSSTGGVNTQYF
TRBJ2-1	TRBV18	.	.	TGTGCCAGCTCACCAGGGAGTCCCTTACTTTACAATGAGCAGTTCTTC	CASSPGSPLLYNEQFF
TRBJ2-3	TRBV10-3	.	.	TGTGCCATCAGTGAGGCCGAGAACACGCAGTATTTT	CAISEAENTQYF
TRBJ2-5	TRBV19	few	.	TGTGCCAGTTCCCAACAGACAGGTCAAGAGACCCAGTACTTC	CASSQQTGQETQYF
TRBJ1-1	TRBV29-1	.	TRBD1	TGCAGCGTTGAGCTTAACAGGGGAATTGGGAACACTGAAGCTTTCTTT	CSVELNRGIGNTEAFF
TRBJ2-1	TRBV5-8	.	.	TGTGCCAGCAGACCTACTAGGAGTGGGGTTTACAATGAGCAGTTCTTC	CASRPTRSGVYNEQFF
TRBJ2-1	TRBV5-6	.	TRBD2	TGTGCCAGCAGCTTGAGCAACGGGAGGATCTACAATGAGCAGTTCTTC	CASSLSNGRIYNEQFF
TRBJ2-2	TRBV19	.	TRBD2	TGTGCCAGTAGTAACCCTAGCGGGACGGACACCGGGGAGCTGTTTTTT	CASSNPSGTDTGELFF
TRBJ2-7	TRBV10-1	once	.	TGCGCCAGCAGTGAGGCGGGTGGGTACGAGCAGTACTTC	CASSEAGGYEQYF
TRBJ1-4	TRBV5-6	.	TRBD1	TGTGCCAGCAGCCGCCAGGGGGATGGAGTCTTGAGTGAAAAACTGTTTTTT	CASSRQGDGVLSEKLFF
TRBJ2-3	TRBV7-2	.	TRBD2	TGTGCCAGCAGTCGCCTAGCGGGACTAGCGGGCACAGATACGCAGTATTTT	CASSRLAGLAGTDTQYF
TRBJ2-2	TRBV28	.	.	TGTGCCAGCAGTCCGACGGACAGAATCACCGGGGAGCTGTTTTTT	CASSPTDRITGELFF
TRBJ1-6	TRBV7-8	.	.	TGTGCCAGCAGCTTTGCAGGGAATTCACCCCTCCACTTT	CASSFAGNSPLHF
TRBJ2-5	TRBV18	once	.	TGTGCCAGCTCACCACCGGTCCAGGGCTTTGAGACCCAGTACTTC	CASSPPVQGFETQYF
TRBJ2-2	TRBV7-6	few	TRBD2	TGTGCCAGCAGCCCCAGGACTAGCGGGAACACCGGGGAGCTGTTTTTT	CASSPRTSGNTGELFF
TRBJ2-2	TRBV9	.	.	TGTGCCAGCAGCCCCCGGGTCCACACCGGGGAGCTGTTTTTT	CASSPRVHTGELFF
TRBJ2-4	TRBV20-1	.	TRBD2	TGCAGTGCTAGTAAGGGACTAGCGGGAGGGCGGGCCAAAAACATTCAGTACTTC	CSASKGLAGGRAKNIQYF
TRBJ1-1	TRBV6-5	once	.	TGTGCCAGCAGCTCCCAGGGGAGCACTGAAGCTTTCTTT	CASSSQGSTEAFF
TRBJ1-2	TRBV6-2/TRBV6-3	.	.	TGTGCCAGCAGTTACGGACAGAGCTATGGCTACACCTTC	CASSYGQSYGYTF
TRBJ2-7	TRBV28	.	TRBD1	TGTGCCATCCAGGGGGAACCCCCCTACGAGCAGTACTTC	CAIQGEPPYEQYF
TRBJ1-2	TRBV30	few	TRBD1	TGTGCCTGGAGCGTCGGGAATCCGGGACAGGGGTATGGCTACACCTTC	CAWSVGNPGQGYGYTF
TRBJ1-1	TRBV28	.	TRBD1	TGTGCCAGCAGTTTCGGTGGGGACAGGGGCACTGAAGCTTTCTTT	CASSFGGDRGTEAFF
TRBJ2-5	TRBV25-1	few	TRBD2	TGTGCCAGCAGTGAATTATGGGGACTAGCGGGGACCGAGACCCAGTACTTC	CASSELWGLAGTETQYF
TRBJ1-1	TRBV7-2	.	.	TGTGCCAGCAGTCCACGGGGTTACACTGAAGCTTTCTTT	CASSPRGYTEAFF
TRBJ1-5	TRBV2	.	.	TGTGCCAGCAAGCAGGCAAATCAGCCCCAGCATTTT	CASKQANQPQHF
TRBJ2-2	TRBV4-3	.	.	TGCGCCAGCAGCCCGGACAGTTCGAACACCGGGGAGCTGTTTTTT	CASSPDSSNTGELFF
TRBJ2-7	TRBV2	once	.	TGTGCCAGCAGTGACTCCGGGACGGGGGTCCACGAGCAGTACTTC	CASSDSGTGVHEQYF
TRBJ1-2	TRBV18	.	TRBD1	TGTGCCAGCTCACCACTCCAGGGGGCTGAAGGCTACACCTTC	CASSPLQGAEGYTF
TRBJ2-2	TRBV10-2	.	.	TGCGCCAGCAGGTCACTAGCAGGCGGGGAGCTGTTTTTT	CASRSLAGGELFF
TRBJ2-7	TRBV27	.	TRBD2	TGTGCCAGCAGTTCTCTTAGCGGGAGAGGTTACGAGCAGTACTTC	CASSSLSGRGYEQYF
TRBJ2-7	TRBV14	.	TRBD2	TGTGCCAGCAGCCAAGCGACTAGCGGGAGATACGAGCAGTACTTC	CASSQATSGRYEQYF
TRBJ2-5	TRBV28	once	.	TGTGCCAGCAGTCCGGACTTGCGGGCGAAAGAGACCCAGTACTTC	CASSPDLRAKETQYF
TRBJ2-3	TRBV7-6	.	TRBD2	TGTGCCAGCAGCTTACCGTTTCTTTCAGCGGGAGGACCCACAGATACGCAGTATTTT	CASSLPFLSAGGPTDTQYF